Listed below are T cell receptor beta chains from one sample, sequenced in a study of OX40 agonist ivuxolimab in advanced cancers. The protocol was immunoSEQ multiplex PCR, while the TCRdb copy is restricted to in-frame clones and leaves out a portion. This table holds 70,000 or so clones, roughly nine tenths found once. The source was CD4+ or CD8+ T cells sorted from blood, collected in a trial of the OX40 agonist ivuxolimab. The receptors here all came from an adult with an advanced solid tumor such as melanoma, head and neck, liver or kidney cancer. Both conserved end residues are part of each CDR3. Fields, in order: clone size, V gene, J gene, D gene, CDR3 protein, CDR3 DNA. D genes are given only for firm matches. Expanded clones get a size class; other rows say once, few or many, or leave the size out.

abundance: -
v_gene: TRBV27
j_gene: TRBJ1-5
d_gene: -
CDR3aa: CASTTGSQPQHF
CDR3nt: TGTGCCAGCACAACAGGGTCTCAGCCCCAGCATTTT

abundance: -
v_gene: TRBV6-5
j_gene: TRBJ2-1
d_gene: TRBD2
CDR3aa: CASSTWAGGNNEQFF
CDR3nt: TGTGCCAGCAGTACCTGGGCGGGAGGAAACAATGAGCAGTTCTTC

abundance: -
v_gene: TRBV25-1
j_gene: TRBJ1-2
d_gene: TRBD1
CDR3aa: CASRNDREAGYGYTF
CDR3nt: TGTGCCAGCAGGAACGACAGGGAGGCGGGCTATGGCTACACCTTC

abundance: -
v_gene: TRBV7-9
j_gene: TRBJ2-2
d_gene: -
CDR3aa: CASSLSSGNPPGELFF
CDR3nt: TGTGCCAGCAGCTTAAGTAGCGGTAATCCCCCCGGGGAGCTGTTTTTT

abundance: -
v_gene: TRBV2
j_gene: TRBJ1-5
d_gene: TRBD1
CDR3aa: CASSGTGSHSNQPQHF
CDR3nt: TGTGCCAGCAGTGGGACAGGGTCCCACAGCAATCAGCCCCAGCATTTT

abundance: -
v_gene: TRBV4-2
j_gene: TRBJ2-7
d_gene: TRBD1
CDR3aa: CASSQDPTGESDEQYF
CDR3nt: TGTGCCAGCAGCCAAGATCCAACAGGGGAATCGGACGAGCAGTACTTC

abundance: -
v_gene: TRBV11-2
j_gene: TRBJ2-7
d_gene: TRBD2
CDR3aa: CASSLGAGGLHEQYF
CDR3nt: TGTGCCAGCAGCTTAGGAGCGGGAGGCCTCCACGAGCAGTACTTC

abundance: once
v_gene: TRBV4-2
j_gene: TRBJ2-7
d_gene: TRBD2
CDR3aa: CASSQDGETSFYEQYF
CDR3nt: TGTGCCAGCAGCCAAGATGGAGAGACTAGCTTCTACGAGCAGTACTTC

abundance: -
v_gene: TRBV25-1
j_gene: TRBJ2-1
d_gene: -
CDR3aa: CASSAKGTGYRSRFF
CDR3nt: TGTGCCAGCAGTGCCAAAGGTACAGGGTATCGGTCACGGTTCTTC

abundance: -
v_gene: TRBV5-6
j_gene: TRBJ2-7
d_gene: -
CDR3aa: CASSLEGHWAYEQYF
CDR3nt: TGTGCCAGCAGCTTGGAGGGACACTGGGCCTACGAGCAGTACTTC

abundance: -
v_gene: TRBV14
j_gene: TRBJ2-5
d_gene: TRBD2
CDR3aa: CASSVRAGGLETQYF
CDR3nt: TGTGCCAGCAGCGTCCGAGCGGGAGGGCTTGAGACCCAGTACTTC

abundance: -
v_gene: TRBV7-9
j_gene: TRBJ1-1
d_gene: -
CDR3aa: CASSIGREEAFF
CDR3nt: TGTGCCAGCAGCATAGGTCGGGAGGAAGCTTTCTTT

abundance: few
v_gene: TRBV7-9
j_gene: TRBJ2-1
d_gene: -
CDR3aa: CASSPTVDEQFF
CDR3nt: TGTGCCAGCAGCCCAACAGTTGATGAGCAGTTCTTC

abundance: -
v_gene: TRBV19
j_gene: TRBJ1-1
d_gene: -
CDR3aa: CASSIRSENTEAFF
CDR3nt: TGTGCCAGTAGTATCAGGTCAGAGAACACTGAAGCTTTCTTT

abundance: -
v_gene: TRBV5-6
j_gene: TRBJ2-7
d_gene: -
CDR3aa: CASSLGYGRYYEQYF
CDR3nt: TGTGCCAGCAGCTTGGGGTACGGTAGGTACTACGAGCAGTACTTC

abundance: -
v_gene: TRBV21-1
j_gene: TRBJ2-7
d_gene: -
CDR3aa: CASSKDSGRRYEQYF
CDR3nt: TGTGCCAGCAGCAAAGACAGCGGGAGACGGTACGAGCAGTACTTC

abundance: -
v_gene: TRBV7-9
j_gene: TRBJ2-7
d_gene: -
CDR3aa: CASTFTGFHEQYF
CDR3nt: TGTGCCAGCACCTTTACAGGGTTTCACGAGCAGTACTTC

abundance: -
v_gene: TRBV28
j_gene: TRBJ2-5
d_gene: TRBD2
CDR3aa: CASFQAGSGRGETQYF
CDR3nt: TGTGCCAGCTTTCAGGCCGGTAGCGGGAGAGGAGAGACCCAGTACTTC

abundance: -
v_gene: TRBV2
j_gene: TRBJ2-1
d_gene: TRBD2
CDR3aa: CASSAGGSSYNEQFF
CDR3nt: TGTGCCAGCAGTGCTGGCGGGAGCTCCTACAATGAGCAGTTCTTC

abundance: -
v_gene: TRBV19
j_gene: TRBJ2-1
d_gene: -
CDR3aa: CASSIDLYGNEQFF
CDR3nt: TGTGCCAGTAGTATAGATCTATATGGGAATGAGCAGTTCTTC

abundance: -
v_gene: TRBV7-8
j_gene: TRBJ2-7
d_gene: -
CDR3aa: CASSLAVLHYEQYF
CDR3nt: TGTGCCAGCAGCTTAGCTGTACTACACTACGAGCAGTACTTC

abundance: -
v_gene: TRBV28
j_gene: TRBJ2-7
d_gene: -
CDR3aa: CASSSADSDTYEQYF
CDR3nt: TGTGCCAGCAGTTCCGCGGACAGTGATACCTACGAGCAGTACTTC

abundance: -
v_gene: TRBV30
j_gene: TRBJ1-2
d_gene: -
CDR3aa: CAWLGDYGYTF
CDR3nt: TGTGCCTGGCTGGGGGACTATGGCTACACCTTC

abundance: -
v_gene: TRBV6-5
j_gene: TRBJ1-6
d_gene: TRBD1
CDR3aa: CASSYSQGTNGSPLHF
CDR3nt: TGTGCCAGCAGTTACTCACAGGGGACAAATGGTTCACCCCTCCACTTT

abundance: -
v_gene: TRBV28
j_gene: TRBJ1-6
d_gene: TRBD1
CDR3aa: CASSLGQGNNSPLHF
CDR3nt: TGTGCCAGCAGTTTGGGACAGGGGAATAATTCACCCCTCCACTTT

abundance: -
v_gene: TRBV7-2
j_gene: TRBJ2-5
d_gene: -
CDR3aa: CAGWDQETQYF
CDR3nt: TGTGCCGGGTGGGATCAAGAGACCCAGTACTTC

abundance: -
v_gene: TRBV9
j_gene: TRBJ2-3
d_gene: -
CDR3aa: CASSVDDFTDTQYF
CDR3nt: TGTGCCAGCAGCGTAGACGACTTCACAGATACGCAGTATTTT

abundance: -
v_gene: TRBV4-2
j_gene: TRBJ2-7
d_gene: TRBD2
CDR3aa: CASSQELAGGSYEQYF
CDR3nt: TGTGCCAGCAGCCAAGAACTAGCGGGGGGGTCCTACGAGCAGTACTTC

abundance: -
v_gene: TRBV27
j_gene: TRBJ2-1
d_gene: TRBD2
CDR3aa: CATRRESFSDEQFF
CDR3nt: TGTGCCACCCGGCGGGAGAGCTTTAGCGATGAGCAGTTCTTC

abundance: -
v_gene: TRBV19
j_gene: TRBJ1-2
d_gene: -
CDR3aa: CASSIGTEPLDGYTF
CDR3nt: TGTGCCAGTAGTATAGGGACAGAGCCCTTAGATGGCTACACCTTC

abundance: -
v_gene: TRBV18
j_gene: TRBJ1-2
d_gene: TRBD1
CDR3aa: CASSRTGDPYGYTF
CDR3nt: TGTGCCAGCTCTCGAACAGGGGATCCCTATGGCTACACCTTC

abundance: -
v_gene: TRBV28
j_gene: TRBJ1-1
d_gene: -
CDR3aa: CASSLYGSGEGNTEAFF
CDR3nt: TGTGCCAGCAGTTTATATGGTTCGGGGGAAGGGAACACTGAAGCTTTCTTT

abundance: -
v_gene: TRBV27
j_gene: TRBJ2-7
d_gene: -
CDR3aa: CASSLHKAYEQYF
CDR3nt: TGTGCCAGCAGCCTCCACAAGGCCTACGAGCAGTACTTC

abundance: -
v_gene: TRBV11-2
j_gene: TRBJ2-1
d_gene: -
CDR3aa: CASANGPRQFF
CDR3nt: TGTGCCAGCGCAAACGGACCCCGGCAGTTCTTC

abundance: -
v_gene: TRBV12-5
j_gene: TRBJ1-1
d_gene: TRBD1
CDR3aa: CASGEWTGEFMNTEAFF
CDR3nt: TGTGCTAGTGGTGAGTGGACAGGGGAGTTTATGAACACTGAAGCTTTCTTT

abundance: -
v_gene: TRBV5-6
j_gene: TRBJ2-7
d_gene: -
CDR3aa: CASSLYSSYEQYF
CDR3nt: TGTGCCAGCAGCTTGTACAGCTCCTACGAGCAGTACTTC

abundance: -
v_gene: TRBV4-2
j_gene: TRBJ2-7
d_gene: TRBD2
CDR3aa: CASSQSRLAYEQYF
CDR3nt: TGTGCCAGCAGCCAAAGTAGACTAGCGTACGAGCAGTACTTC

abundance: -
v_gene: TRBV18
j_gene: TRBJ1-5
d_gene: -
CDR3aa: CASSPPGVGVQPQHF
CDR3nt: TGTGCCAGCTCACCTCCAGGGGTAGGGGTTCAGCCCCAGCATTTT